The T cell receptor (beta chain) described here comes from a study of cytomegalovirus exposure and HLA in healthy donors. Study-level background: It was reported in a later analysis that the same platform had been used for the approximately 110 validation repertoires as for the approximately 700 first-cohort repertoires.

The count of this clone is one. The assay was immunoSEQ multiplex PCR, and TCRdb's table has in-frame clones only and misses some. The sample shows more than 95,000 clones, roughly 89% of them seen only once. Sequenced sample: PBMCs. The TCR was taken from a woman aged 18-29 years in good health and CMV-seronegative.

The DNA of the CDR3 is TGCGCCAGCAGCTGGACAGGGTCGAACACCGGGGAGCTGTTTTTT. The encoded protein is CASSWTGSNTGELFF. This chain connects TRBV5-1 to TRBJ2-2, with 8 bases identical to TRBD1. The CDR3 contains 15 residues. The V and J ends lost 3 bases and 0 bases, in that order; junction bases with no gene match: 1. CDR1 is SGHRS, CDR2 YFSETQ, per germline.